The TCR beta chain described here comes from a study of blood T cells in healthy people across ages. The authors ran a second PCR of 7 to 11 cycles using a sample-barcoded 5' primer and a J-beta primer mix. MiXCR, applied by TCRdb to the 5' RACE reads, yields one record per CDR3 protein. The sample records 500,000 to 600,000 distinct CDR3 sequences, 25% to 30% being singletons. The table lists this clonotype with a few counts. The junction differs from germline at one of its ends, possibly a read error. In germline, CDR1 is SNHLY, CDR2 FYNNEI. The CDR3 contains 18 residues. This chain joins TRBV2 and TRBJ2-3; 10 nucleotides align to TRBD2. The source is a woman in her seventies in good health. The sequencing sample was made of blood. The CDR3 nucleotides are TGTGCCGGCAGTGGGGAAACGGGACTAGCGACGAGCACAGATACGCAGTATTTT. This translates into CAGSGETGLATSTDTQYF.